The rows below give T cell receptor beta chains drawn from one sample of a study of T cell changes during pregnancy in multiple sclerosis. Libraries were prepared by immunoSEQ multiplex PCR; TCRdb keeps only in-frame clonotypes and omits some of them. Here the sample spans some 23,000 clones, approximately 86% being singletons. Material: CD8+ T cells from peripheral blood mononuclear cells, obtained in the first trimester of pregnancy. These receptors all stem from a female donor in good health, enrolled as a control in a pregnancy study. Each CDR3 is given with its conserved first and last residue. Each record gives: J gene, CDR3 length, V gene, D gene, clone size, CDR3 protein, CDR3 DNA. The D gene is left open where the match is weak. Size values are once, few and many counts, or a class for expanded clones, and some rows have none.

TRBJ2-2,16,TRBV29-1,TRBD1,NA,CSVEEDRGQWTGELFF,TGCAGCGTTGAAGAGGACAGGGGGCAATGGACCGGGGAGCTGTTTTTT
TRBJ2-1,14,TRBV9,NA,NA,CASSGWGDGNEQFF,TGTGCCAGCAGCGGTTGGGGGGATGGCAATGAGCAGTTCTTC
TRBJ2-2,14,TRBV10-3,NA,NA,CAISEPGEDGELFF,TGTGCCATCAGTGAGCCGGGGGAGGACGGGGAGCTGTTTTTT
TRBJ1-6,15,TRBV7-9,TRBD1,NA,CASSYRQGRYSPLHF,TGTGCCAGCAGCTACAGACAGGGCCGTTATTCACCCCTCCACTTT
TRBJ1-1,16,TRBV5-4,TRBD1,NA,CASSARDRVFNTEAFF,TGTGCCAGCAGCGCCCGGGACAGGGTATTTAACACTGAAGCTTTCTTT
TRBJ2-2,14,TRBV7-3,NA,NA,CASSYRIGTGELFF,TGTGCCAGCAGCTACAGGATAGGAACCGGGGAGCTGTTTTTT
TRBJ2-1,10,TRBV29-1,TRBD2,NA,CSVRGKEQFF,TGCAGCGTGCGGGGGAAGGAGCAGTTCTTC
TRBJ1-1,16,TRBV6-5,NA,NA,CASSYLLPPRSTEAFF,TGTGCCAGCAGTTACTTGCTTCCGCCCCGGAGCACTGAAGCTTTCTTT
TRBJ1-2,15,TRBV27,TRBD1,NA,CASSLFGTGNYGYTF,TGTGCCAGCAGTTTATTTGGGACAGGGAACTATGGCTACACCTTC
TRBJ2-1,15,TRBV6-4,TRBD1,few,CASSEGTGQLGEQFF,TGTGCCAGCAGTGAAGGGACAGGGCAACTGGGTGAGCAGTTCTTC
TRBJ2-7,14,TRBV6-1,NA,few,CASSGRGTAYEQYF,TGTGCCAGCAGTGGACGGGGGACAGCCTACGAGCAGTACTTC
TRBJ2-2,14,TRBV27,TRBD1,NA,CASSGQGLTGELFF,TGTGCCAGCAGTGGACAGGGTTTAACCGGGGAGCTGTTTTTT
TRBJ2-7,13,TRBV5-1,NA,NA,CASREAQSYEQYF,TGCGCCAGCAGAGAGGCGCAATCCTACGAGCAGTACTTC
TRBJ2-3,16,TRBV6-4,NA,few,CASSDSAGSSTDTQYF,TGTGCCAGCAGTGACTCCGCAGGCTCTAGCACAGATACGCAGTATTTT
TRBJ2-2,16,TRBV5-1,NA,NA,CASSFIEGPGSGELFF,TGCGCCAGCAGCTTTATTGAGGGTCCCGGGTCCGGGGAGCTGTTTTTT
TRBJ2-7,15,TRBV15,NA,NA,CATSREYGTNVEQYF,TGTGCCACCAGCAGAGAGTACGGGACAAACGTCGAGCAGTACTTC
TRBJ2-3,13,TRBV2,TRBD2,NA,CASIPSGKDTQYF,TGTGCCAGCATTCCTAGCGGGAAAGATACGCAGTATTTT
TRBJ1-1,14,TRBV5-6,NA,NA,CASSWPGQNTEAFF,TGTGCCAGCAGCTGGCCGGGACAAAACACTGAAGCTTTCTTT
TRBJ2-2,16,TRBV4-3,TRBD2,NA,CASSQGSSGATGELFF,TGCGCCAGCAGCCAAGGGTCTAGCGGAGCCACCGGGGAGCTGTTTTTT
TRBJ2-2,17,TRBV7-8,TRBD1,NA,CASSLVGTVSYTGELFF,TGTGCCAGCAGCTTAGTGGGGACAGTGAGCTACACCGGGGAGCTGTTTTTT
TRBJ2-7,15,TRBV6-1,TRBD2,NA,CASSELAGGSYEQYF,TGTGCCAGCAGTGAACTAGCGGGGGGCTCCTACGAGCAGTACTTC
TRBJ2-7,15,TRBV28,TRBD2,once,CASSPGGTITYEQYF,TGTGCCAGCAGCCCGGGGGGGACGATTACCTACGAGCAGTACTTC
TRBJ1-5,18,TRBV23-1,TRBD1,NA,CASSQGNRGIYSNQPQHF,TGCGCCAGCAGTCAAGGGAACAGGGGAATCTATAGCAATCAGCCCCAGCATTTT
TRBJ1-6,13,TRBV2,NA,NA,CASSAGGGSPLHF,TGTGCCAGCAGCGCTGGCGGGGGATCACCCCTCCACTTT
TRBJ2-7,14,TRBV10-3,NA,NA,CAAQRGDRSYEQYF,TGTGCCGCCCAAAGGGGGGACAGAAGCTACGAGCAGTACTTC
TRBJ2-7,12,TRBV29-1,NA,NA,CSVVPGAYEQYF,TGCAGCGTTGTGCCAGGGGCCTACGAGCAGTACTTC
TRBJ2-1,12,TRBV11-2,NA,NA,CASSQSDNEQFF,TGTGCCAGCAGCCAAAGCGACAATGAGCAGTTCTTC
TRBJ1-5,13,TRBV28,TRBD1,NA,CASGQGSNQPQHF,TGTGCCAGCGGACAGGGAAGCAATCAGCCCCAGCATTTT
TRBJ2-7,15,TRBV5-1,TRBD1,NA,CASSQGQGGTYEQYF,TGCGCCAGCAGCCAGGGACAGGGGGGTACTTACGAGCAGTACTTC
TRBJ1-2,14,TRBV5-6,NA,NA,CASSSPQGTYGYTF,TGTGCCAGCAGCTCCCCACAGGGCACCTATGGCTACACCTTC
TRBJ1-4,14,TRBV27,NA,NA,CASARTSQSEKLFF,TGTGCCAGCGCCCGGACTTCTCAGAGCGAAAAACTGTTTTTT
TRBJ1-6,14,TRBV4-1,NA,NA,CASSPPGDNSPLHF,TGCGCCAGCAGCCCACCGGGGGATAATTCACCCCTCCACTTT
TRBJ2-3,15,TRBV30,TRBD2,NA,CAWNFGAGGGDTQYF,TGTGCCTGGAATTTCGGAGCGGGAGGCGGGGATACGCAGTATTTT
TRBJ2-1,16,TRBV7-9,TRBD2,NA,CASSLVASGSYNEQFF,TGTGCCAGCAGCTTAGTGGCTAGCGGGAGCTACAATGAGCAGTTCTTC
TRBJ2-7,20,TRBV10-3,NA,NA,CAISEYLGQTEKRPTYEQYF,TGTGCCATCAGTGAGTATTTAGGACAAACCGAGAAAAGACCCACCTACGAGCAGTACTTC
TRBJ2-7,16,TRBV27,TRBD1,NA,CASSSHTTGGRYEQYF,TGTGCCAGCAGTTCCCACACGACAGGGGGCAGGTACGAGCAGTACTTC
TRBJ1-2,14,TRBV10-3,NA,NA,CAISESWGDYGYTF,TGTGCCATCAGTGAGTCGTGGGGAGACTATGGCTACACCTTC
TRBJ1-2,15,TRBV6-4,TRBD1,NA,CASSDLGQGMGGYTF,TGTGCCAGCAGTGACTTGGGACAGGGAATGGGGGGCTACACCTTC
TRBJ2-3,13,TRBV27,NA,NA,CASSLETADTQYF,TGTGCCAGCAGTTTAGAGACTGCAGATACGCAGTATTTT
TRBJ2-1,11,TRBV7-9,NA,NA,CASSLGAEQFF,TGTGCCAGCAGCTTGGGGGCGGAGCAGTTCTTC
TRBJ1-2,15,TRBV15,TRBD1,NA,CATSRGTGGYYGYTF,TGTGCCACCAGCAGAGGGACAGGGGGCTACTATGGCTACACCTTC
TRBJ1-1,14,TRBV7-9,TRBD1,NA,CASSVGQGITEAFF,TGTGCCAGCAGCGTAGGACAGGGGATTACTGAAGCTTTCTTT
TRBJ2-1,15,TRBV25-1,TRBD1,NA,CASSRNRDSASEQFF,TGTGCCAGCAGCCGGAATCGGGACAGCGCTTCTGAGCAGTTCTTC
TRBJ2-3,12,TRBV5-6,TRBD2,NA,CASSLLAGFLYF,TGTGCCAGCAGCTTGCTAGCGGGGTTTCTGTATTTT
TRBJ2-1,16,TRBV5-6,TRBD2,NA,CASSPGGAGAYNEQFF,TGTGCCAGCAGCCCTGGGGGAGCGGGAGCCTACAATGAGCAGTTCTTC
TRBJ1-5,17,TRBV19,TRBD1,once,CASSSRDRFISNQPQHF,TGTGCCAGTAGTAGCCGGGACAGGTTTATTTCCAATCAGCCCCAGCATTTT
TRBJ2-5,15,TRBV6-5,TRBD1,NA,CASRPGQGPQETQYF,TGTGCCAGCAGACCGGGACAGGGTCCCCAAGAGACCCAGTACTTC
TRBJ2-2,15,TRBV6-4,TRBD2,NA,CASSPLAGLAGELFF,TGTGCCAGCAGTCCTTTAGCGGGTTTAGCCGGGGAGCTGTTTTTT
TRBJ2-7,14,TRBV6-5,NA,NA,CASSYWGQRGEQYF,TGTGCCAGCAGTTACTGGGGACAACGTGGCGAGCAGTACTTC
TRBJ2-1,16,TRBV4-3,TRBD2,NA,CASSQDLAEPYNEQFF,TGCGCCAGCAGCCAAGATCTAGCGGAACCCTACAATGAGCAGTTCTTC
TRBJ2-7,15,TRBV4-3,NA,NA,CASSQEEGPPYEQYF,TGCGCCAGCAGCCAAGAGGAGGGGCCACCCTACGAGCAGTACTTC
TRBJ2-7,16,TRBV29-1,TRBD2,NA,CSVEDRNSGAVYEQYF,TGCAGCGTTGAAGATCGTAATAGCGGGGCCGTCTACGAGCAGTACTTC
TRBJ2-7,11,TRBV28,NA,NA,CASSRRYEQYF,TGTGCCAGCAGTCGTCGCTACGAGCAGTACTTC
TRBJ2-7,14,TRBV7-3,NA,NA,CASSLGGATYEQYF,TGTGCCAGCAGCTTGGGCGGGGCGACCTACGAGCAGTACTTC
TRBJ2-1,16,TRBV19,NA,NA,CASSTRAGRSYNEQFF,TGTGCCAGTAGTACGCGTGCAGGGAGGTCCTACAATGAGCAGTTCTTC
TRBJ2-3,14,TRBV10-3,NA,NA,CAISDGVEADTQYF,TGTGCCATCAGTGATGGGGTGGAGGCAGATACGCAGTATTTT
TRBJ2-4,17,TRBV7-8,NA,NA,CASTPSPGTRGKNIQYF,TGTGCCAGCACCCCCAGCCCTGGTACTCGGGGCAAAAACATTCAGTACTTC
TRBJ2-1,17,TRBV7-9,NA,NA,CASSLGGPKSSYNEQFF,TGTGCCAGCAGCTTAGGGGGGCCCAAGAGCTCCTACAATGAGCAGTTCTTC
TRBJ2-7,15,TRBV15,NA,NA,CATSRDYDSSYEQYF,TGTGCCACCAGCAGAGATTATGACAGTTCCTACGAGCAGTACTTC